Listed below are T cell receptor beta chains from one sample, sequenced in a study of cytomegalovirus exposure and HLA in healthy donors. Assay used: immunoSEQ multiplex PCR; TCRdb lists only in-frame clones, some missing. The repertoire holds 65,000 or so clones, with 60% to 65% as singletons. What was sequenced was PBMCs. Every receptor here comes from a man aged 25 to 40 in good health and CMV-seronegative. Both conserved end residues are part of each CDR3. Each record gives: V gene, J gene, clone size, D gene, CDR3 protein, CDR3 DNA. The D gene is left open where the match is weak. Not every row has a clone size; where given, it reads once, few, many or a size class.

v_gene: TRBV11-2
j_gene: TRBJ2-1
abundance: NA
d_gene: NA
CDR3aa: CASSLRDNEQFF
CDR3nt: TGTGCCAGCAGCTTGAGGGACAATGAGCAGTTCTTC

v_gene: TRBV7-8
j_gene: TRBJ2-5
abundance: NA
d_gene: TRBD2
CDR3aa: CASRTHTGGETQYF
CDR3nt: TGTGCCAGCCGTACTCATACGGGGGGAGAGACCCAGTACTTC

v_gene: TRBV6-6
j_gene: TRBJ1-5
abundance: NA
d_gene: NA
CDR3aa: CASTQIRGGAQPQHF
CDR3nt: TGTGCCAGCACCCAGATCCGGGGTGGAGCTCAGCCCCAGCATTTT

v_gene: TRBV6-1
j_gene: TRBJ2-7
abundance: NA
d_gene: NA
CDR3aa: CASTPGGSEQYF
CDR3nt: TGTGCCAGCACGCCCGGCGGCTCCGAGCAGTACTTC

v_gene: TRBV7-3
j_gene: TRBJ2-3
abundance: NA
d_gene: NA
CDR3aa: CASSRGRDTQYF
CDR3nt: TGTGCCAGCAGCCGGGGGAGAGATACGCAGTATTTT

v_gene: TRBV5-6
j_gene: TRBJ2-1
abundance: NA
d_gene: NA
CDR3aa: CASSLSSYNEQFF
CDR3nt: TGTGCCAGCAGCTTGTCCAGTTACAATGAGCAGTTCTTC

v_gene: TRBV6-5
j_gene: TRBJ1-3
abundance: NA
d_gene: TRBD1
CDR3aa: CASSYIGTDTIYF
CDR3nt: TGTGCCAGCAGTTACATCGGGACAGACACCATATATTTT

v_gene: TRBV4-1
j_gene: TRBJ2-7
abundance: NA
d_gene: NA
CDR3aa: CASSPRAGYEQYF
CDR3nt: TGCGCCAGCAGCCCCAGGGCAGGTTACGAGCAGTACTTC

v_gene: TRBV6-5
j_gene: TRBJ1-1
abundance: NA
d_gene: NA
CDR3aa: CASSITWAVNTEAFF
CDR3nt: TGTGCCAGCAGTATAACGTGGGCAGTGAACACTGAAGCTTTCTTT

v_gene: TRBV6-5
j_gene: TRBJ2-1
abundance: NA
d_gene: NA
CDR3aa: CASSPHGGTYNEQFF
CDR3nt: TGTGCCAGCAGCCCCCACGGCGGGACTTACAATGAGCAGTTCTTC

v_gene: TRBV5-8
j_gene: TRBJ2-3
abundance: NA
d_gene: TRBD2
CDR3aa: CASSLAFSSGKSTDTQYF
CDR3nt: TGTGCCAGCAGCTTGGCCTTCTCTAGCGGAAAGAGCACAGATACGCAGTATTTT

v_gene: TRBV5-4
j_gene: TRBJ1-4
abundance: once
d_gene: NA
CDR3aa: CASSFSYNEKLFF
CDR3nt: TGTGCCAGCAGCTTCAGTTATAATGAAAAACTGTTTTTT

v_gene: TRBV27
j_gene: TRBJ1-1
abundance: NA
d_gene: TRBD1
CDR3aa: CASRIGTGNAEAFF
CDR3nt: TGTGCCAGCAGGATCGGGACAGGGAATGCTGAAGCTTTCTTT

v_gene: TRBV12-2
j_gene: TRBJ1-1
abundance: NA
d_gene: NA
CDR3aa: CASRLGAIMNTEAFF
CDR3nt: TGTGCAAGTCGCTTAGGCGCAATTATGAACACTGAAGCTTTCTTT

v_gene: TRBV6-5
j_gene: TRBJ2-3
abundance: NA
d_gene: NA
CDR3aa: CASSYFAGTDTQYF
CDR3nt: TGTGCCAGCAGTTACTTTGCGGGGACAGATACGCAGTATTTT

v_gene: TRBV29-1
j_gene: TRBJ2-1
abundance: few
d_gene: TRBD2
CDR3aa: CSVGLAGVSYNEQFF
CDR3nt: TGCAGCGTTGGGCTAGCGGGGGTCTCCTACAATGAGCAGTTCTTC

v_gene: TRBV5-1
j_gene: TRBJ2-2
abundance: NA
d_gene: NA
CDR3aa: CASSSVLETGELFF
CDR3nt: TGCGCCAGCAGCTCCGTGTTGGAGACCGGGGAGCTGTTTTTT

v_gene: TRBV29-1
j_gene: TRBJ1-5
abundance: NA
d_gene: NA
CDR3aa: CSVVSGNQPQHF
CDR3nt: TGCAGCGTTGTATCCGGCAATCAGCCCCAGCATTTT

v_gene: TRBV7-6
j_gene: TRBJ2-3
abundance: NA
d_gene: NA
CDR3aa: CASSLARGTDTQYF
CDR3nt: TGTGCCAGCAGCTTAGCCCGGGGCACAGATACGCAGTATTTT

v_gene: TRBV30
j_gene: TRBJ1-1
abundance: NA
d_gene: NA
CDR3aa: CAWSWAPNTEAFF
CDR3nt: TGTGCCTGGAGTTGGGCCCCGAACACTGAAGCTTTCTTT

v_gene: TRBV6-5
j_gene: TRBJ1-1
abundance: NA
d_gene: NA
CDR3aa: CASSYDRRRGTEAFF
CDR3nt: TGTGCCAGCAGTTACGACAGGCGCCGCGGCACTGAAGCTTTCTTT

v_gene: TRBV6-1
j_gene: TRBJ2-7
abundance: NA
d_gene: NA
CDR3aa: CATHYSRVGNYEQYF
CDR3nt: TGTGCCACACATTATTCCAGGGTTGGTAACTACGAGCAGTACTTC

v_gene: TRBV7-2
j_gene: TRBJ2-7
abundance: NA
d_gene: NA
CDR3aa: CASSSDKNYEQYF
CDR3nt: TGTGCCAGCAGCTCCGACAAGAACTACGAGCAGTACTTC

v_gene: TRBV7-9
j_gene: TRBJ2-3
abundance: few
d_gene: NA
CDR3aa: CASSPDSSTDTQYF
CDR3nt: TGTGCCAGCAGCCCCGACTCTAGCACAGATACGCAGTATTTT

v_gene: TRBV9
j_gene: TRBJ2-1
abundance: NA
d_gene: NA
CDR3aa: CASSSYSGSNEQFF
CDR3nt: TGTGCCAGCAGCTCATACAGTGGGAGCAATGAGCAGTTCTTC

v_gene: TRBV23-1
j_gene: TRBJ1-1
abundance: few
d_gene: TRBD1
CDR3aa: CASSQGWDSEAFF
CDR3nt: TGCGCCAGCAGTCAAGGTTGGGACAGTGAAGCTTTCTTT

v_gene: TRBV9
j_gene: TRBJ2-3
abundance: few
d_gene: NA
CDR3aa: CASSVGARVSDTQYF
CDR3nt: TGTGCCAGCAGCGTAGGAGCGCGGGTTTCAGATACGCAGTATTTT

v_gene: TRBV5-1
j_gene: TRBJ2-7
abundance: NA
d_gene: NA
CDR3aa: CASSSRVYEQYF
CDR3nt: TGCGCCAGCAGCTCGAGGGTCTACGAGCAGTACTTC

v_gene: TRBV5-6
j_gene: TRBJ2-1
abundance: NA
d_gene: TRBD2
CDR3aa: CASSGATYNEQFF
CDR3nt: TGTGCCAGTAGCGGGGCAACCTACAATGAGCAGTTCTTC

v_gene: TRBV7-8
j_gene: TRBJ1-1
abundance: NA
d_gene: NA
CDR3aa: CASSLLPGGGGTEAFF
CDR3nt: TGTGCCAGCAGCTTACTTCCTGGGGGCGGAGGCACTGAAGCTTTCTTT

v_gene: TRBV30
j_gene: TRBJ1-5
abundance: NA
d_gene: TRBD1
CDR3aa: CALGTGVQMRNQPQHF
CDR3nt: TGTGCCTTGGGGACAGGGGTCCAGATGCGCAATCAGCCCCAGCATTTT

v_gene: TRBV5-6
j_gene: TRBJ2-4
abundance: NA
d_gene: NA
CDR3aa: CASTFGLAKNIQYF
CDR3nt: TGTGCCAGCACCTTCGGTCTGGCCAAAAACATTCAGTACTTC

v_gene: TRBV5-1
j_gene: TRBJ2-1
abundance: few
d_gene: TRBD2
CDR3aa: CASSPTVLAGGHNEQFF
CDR3nt: TGCGCCAGCAGCCCGACAGTCCTAGCGGGGGGGCACAATGAGCAGTTCTTC

v_gene: TRBV5-1
j_gene: TRBJ2-1
abundance: NA
d_gene: TRBD2
CDR3aa: CASSLRTSGGAMYNEQFF
CDR3nt: TGCGCCAGCAGCTTGAGGACTAGCGGGGGGGCCATGTACAATGAGCAGTTCTTC

v_gene: TRBV6-5
j_gene: TRBJ2-3
abundance: NA
d_gene: NA
CDR3aa: CASRPGGTDTQYF
CDR3nt: TGTGCCAGCAGACCCGGGGGTACAGATACGCAGTATTTT

v_gene: TRBV27
j_gene: TRBJ1-2
abundance: NA
d_gene: TRBD1
CDR3aa: CASSRSPDRAPDGYTF
CDR3nt: TGTGCCAGCAGCCGATCCCCAGACAGGGCGCCGGATGGCTACACCTTC

v_gene: TRBV29-1
j_gene: TRBJ2-2
abundance: NA
d_gene: TRBD1
CDR3aa: CSVGQGYTGELFF
CDR3nt: TGCAGCGTAGGACAGGGCTACACCGGGGAGCTGTTTTTT

v_gene: TRBV5-4
j_gene: TRBJ2-7
abundance: few
d_gene: TRBD2
CDR3aa: CASSTSKTSGRPGEQYF
CDR3nt: TGTGCCAGCAGCACAAGCAAGACTAGCGGGAGGCCCGGGGAGCAGTACTTC

v_gene: TRBV12-5
j_gene: TRBJ1-1
abundance: NA
d_gene: NA
CDR3aa: CASGFSAGDFF
CDR3nt: TGTGCTAGTGGTTTCTCGGCAGGGGATTTCTTT

v_gene: TRBV6-5
j_gene: TRBJ1-1
abundance: NA
d_gene: TRBD1
CDR3aa: CASSEDRVNTEAFF
CDR3nt: TGTGCCAGCAGTGAGGACAGGGTGAACACTGAAGCTTTCTTT

v_gene: TRBV6-4
j_gene: TRBJ2-1
abundance: NA
d_gene: TRBD2
CDR3aa: CASSAAGTSYHEQFF
CDR3nt: TGTGCCAGCAGTGCAGCCGGGACTAGCTATCATGAGCAGTTCTTC

v_gene: TRBV10-1
j_gene: TRBJ1-5
abundance: NA
d_gene: NA
CDR3aa: CASSDQRGDGNQPQHF
CDR3nt: TGCGCCAGCAGTGATCAAAGGGGTGACGGCAATCAGCCCCAGCATTTT

v_gene: TRBV30
j_gene: TRBJ1-3
abundance: NA
d_gene: NA
CDR3aa: CAWRRGRSSGNTIYF
CDR3nt: TGTGCCTGGAGAAGGGGCCGGAGCTCTGGAAACACCATATATTTT